The following is a T cell receptor beta chain sequence with its context. Naive CD8 populations comprised CD45RO-negative cells positively selected for CCR7, excluding terminally differentiated effector memory CD45RA+ cells. Sequencing used immunoSEQ multiplex PCR; TCRdb keeps in-frame clones, though not all of them. The sample lists millions of clones; about 92% were seen once. This record comes from a study of shared clonotypes between healthy human individuals. V was trimmed by 1 base and J by 4 bases, leaving 12 bases between them. This CDR3 has 14 amino acids. Germline CDR1 is SGDLS and CDR2 is YYNGEE.

This sequence was found in a young man in good health. Some clones in this sample may be carry-over from other donors' samples. Sequencing used naive CD8+ T cells from PBMCs. The chain has TRBV9 and TRBJ2-7; D is unclear. CDR3 region: CASSVMGSDYEQYF. CDR3 in DNA: TGTGCCAGCAGCGTAATGGGCAGCGATTACGAGCAGTACTTC.